These 30 T cell receptor beta chains were sequenced from one sample in a study of HIV-infected patients and healthy controls. Via MiXCR, TCRdb re-called the 5' RACE reads, giving one row per CDR3 protein. The sample has tens of thousands of distinct CDR3 sequences, roughly a sixth seen once. Material: CD4+ T cells from blood. The receptors originated from a human donor in good health.

This clonotype was detected many times. The CDR3 loop reads CASKGRGPNQPQHF. The CDR3 coding sequence is TGTGCCAGCAAAGGCAGGGGGCCTAATCAGCCCCAGCATTTT. V and J are TRBV28 and TRBJ1-5; TRBD1 aligns across 8 bases. This CDR3 is built from 14 residues. Trimming took 7 bases from V and 4 from J; bases not matched to a gene: 6. The germline V gene has CDR1 MDHEN and CDR2 SYDVKM.

This chain joins TRBV7-9 and TRBJ2-3; D not resolved. The germline V and J ends were trimmed by 2 bases and 4 bases, with 4 bases remaining between them. Germline V gene lookup returns CDR1 SEHNR and CDR2 FQNEAQ (reference sequence). This CDR3 region has 12 residues. In DNA form, the CDR3 reads TGTGCCAGCAGCTTATCTGCAGATACGCAGTATTTT. The encoded protein is CASSLSADTQYF. The full variable domain, rest sourced from reference TRBV7-9 and TRBJ2-3, is DTGVSQNPRHKITKRGQNVTFRCDPISEHNRLYWYRQTLGQGPEFLTYFQNEAQLEKSRLLSDRFSAERPKGSFSTLEIQRTEQGDSAMYLCASSLSADTQYFGPGTRLTVL.

This clonotype was recorded once. The CDR3 loop reads CASTSRVPETQYF. In DNA, the CDR3 is TGTGCCAGCACTTCAAGGGTTCCAGAGACCCAGTACTTC. The chain couples TRBV12-3 or TRBV12-4 to TRBJ2-5; no clear D. The CDR3 covers 13 residues. V gave up 7 bases and J gave up 4 bases, with 13 bases separating them.

The V call is TRBV19, the J call TRBJ2-2; the D gene is possibly TRBD1 (5 bases). This CDR3 spans 18 amino acids. V was clipped by 7 bases and J by 2 bases, with 23 bases between them. In germline, CDR1 is LNHDA, CDR2 SQIVND (reference sequence). The DNA for the CDR3 is TGTGCCAGTATAAAGTTGGCCTCGGTCAGGGTAAACACCGGGGAGCTGTTTTTT. This gives the protein CASIKLASVRVNTGELFF.

The chain has TRBV7-2 and TRBJ2-1, with 10 nucleotides matching TRBD2. The V and J ends lost 1 base and 7 bases, in that order; junction bases with no gene match: 7. Germline V gene data show CDR1 as SGHTA and CDR2 as FQGNSA. This CDR3 spans 16 amino acids. The CDR3 nucleotides read TGTGCCAGCAGCTTAGTGAGCCTAGCGGGGGTAAATGAGCAGTTCTTC. Encoded protein: CASSLVSLAGVNEQFF.

V and J are TRBV10-3 and TRBJ2-3, with a tentative D call TRBD2 (6 bases). V was cut by 5 bases and J by 5 bases, with 11 bases left in between. The CDR3 is 13 residues long. The germline CDR1 and CDR2 sequences are ENHRY and SYGVKD. The CDR3 bases are TGTGCCATCAGTCACGACGGGGGAGATACGCAGTATTTT. This translates into CAISHDGGDTQYF.

J is TRBJ2-3 and V is TRBV5-4, with TRBD2 as a possible D gene (6 bases). There are 14 residues in the CDR3. V dropped 0 bases and J dropped 2 bases, with 7 bases sitting between them. Germline CDR1 reads SGHNT; CDR2 reads YYREEE (reference sequence). The CDR3 DNA follows: TGTGCCAGCAGCTTGGCGGACTACACAGATACGCAGTATTTT. Amino acids: CASSLADYTDTQYF.

The chain couples TRBV15 to TRBJ1-4; no clear D gene. This CDR3 is built from 13 residues. Trimming shortened V by 4 bases and J by 7 bases, and 10 bases separated the two germline ends. In germline, CDR1 is LNHNV, CDR2 YYDKDF (reference sequence). CDR3 protein: CATSTRIGEKLFF. In nucleotides, the CDR3 is TGTGCCACCAGCACAAGGATAGGTGAAAAACTGTTTTTT.

The chain couples TRBV18 to TRBJ2-6, with no clear D. V was trimmed by 6 bases and J by 1 base, leaving 7 bases between them. Germline V gene sequence: CDR1 KGHSH, CDR2 LQKENI. The CDR3 runs 14 residues. The CDR3 loop is CASSPFSGANVLTF. CDR3 in DNA: TGTGCCAGCTCTCCCTTTTCTGGGGCCAACGTCCTGACTTTC.

The gene calls are TRBV18 and TRBJ2-4, with D possibly being TRBD1 or TRBD2 (5 bases each). The germline CDR1 and CDR2 sequences are KGHSH and LQKENI. CDR3 length equals 16 residues. Trimming stripped 1 base from V and 0 bases from J, with 10 bases between. In DNA form, the CDR3 reads TGTGCCAGCTCACCACGGGACCGTGTAGCCAAAAACATTCAGTACTTC. This codes for CASSPRDRVAKNIQYF.

This chain links TRBV28 with TRBJ2-2; 9 bases are shared with TRBD1. V was pared by 7 bases and J by 6 bases, with 15 bases of the junction left unmatched. Germline CDR1 and CDR2: MDHEN and SYDVKM. The CDR3 runs to 17 residues. CDR3 in amino acids: CASTYSGTGMSPGELFF. As DNA, the CDR3 is TGTGCCAGCACTTACTCCGGGACAGGGATGTCGCCCGGGGAGCTGTTTTTT.

This clonotype has ten or more counts. V gene TRBV4-2 combines with J gene TRBJ2-1, with D possibly TRBD2 on 5 matching bases. Germline V lookup: CDR1 LGHNA, CDR2 YNFKEQ. With 0 bases removed from V and 7 bases from J, the gap between germline ends came to 13 bases. CDR3 size: 15 residues. In DNA form, the CDR3 reads TGTGCCAGCAGCCAAGAACCCGGGGAGTCAAATGAGCAGTTCTTC. It encodes CASSQEPGESNEQFF.

This clonotype was counted a single time. The V gene is TRBV7-9, the J gene TRBJ1-3; D gene ambiguous. Germline loops: CDR1 SEHNR, CDR2 FQNEAQ (reference sequence). CDR3 length: 16 residues. V was cut by 5 bases and J by 0 bases, with 14 bases left in between. Written as DNA, the CDR3 is TGTGCCAGCAGCCCCAGGCGGTCCGACTCTGGAAACACCATATATTTT. This translates into CASSPRRSDSGNTIYF.

The rearrangement links TRBV5-1 to TRBJ1-4; TRBD1 might be the D (5 bases). The germline gives CDR1 SGHRS, CDR2 YFSETQ. Deletions cut 4 bases from V and 8 bases from J, with 18 bases between. The CDR3 runs 15 residues. The DNA for the CDR3 is TGCGCCAGCAGCATGGGACGTGGCGGTTCGGAAAAACTGTTTTTT. Encoded protein: CASSMGRGGSEKLFF.

This clonotype came up a few times. This chain joins TRBV6-2 or TRBV6-3 and TRBJ2-3; D is undetermined. The V end lost 7 bases, the J end lost 2 bases, and 16 bases lay between the germline ends. CDR1 is MNHEY and CDR2 is SVGEGT in the germline V gene. CDR3 size: 15 residues. Written as DNA, the CDR3 is TGTGCCAGCAAACCTTGGGCCCCTGTCACAGATACGCAGTATTTT. Amino acids: CASKPWAPVTDTQYF.

This chain uses TRBV15 with TRBJ2-7, with TRBD2 as a possible D gene (7 bases). CDR1 is LNHNV, CDR2 YYDKDF, per germline (reference sequence). The CDR3 totals 18 residues. Trimming cost V 0 bases and J 4 bases, with 22 bases left between them. CDR3 sequence reads: CATSRDPHGGPGNYEQYF. CDR3 sequence (DNA): TGTGCCACCAGCAGAGACCCCCACGGGGGGCCTGGAAATTACGAGCAGTACTTC.

The chain couples TRBV7-2 to TRBJ2-5; D uncertain. The CDR3 sequence is 14 residues long. CDR1 is SGHTA and CDR2 is FQGNSA in the germline V gene. The V end lost 1 base, the J end lost 7 bases, and 13 bases lay between the germline ends. The CDR3 DNA is TGTGCCAGCAGCTTAGAGGGCAACTGGGCGACCCAGTACTTC. Translation: CASSLEGNWATQYF.

DNA for the CDR3: TGTGCCAGCAGCTCCCCGGGGAATACGCAGTATTTT. Translated, it gives CASSSPGNTQYF. The rearrangement joins TRBV7-7 to TRBJ2-3; D might be TRBD2 (5 bases). This CDR3 contains 12 residues. The V and J ends lost 4 bases and 7 bases respectively, with 9 bases between them. Germline V gene data show CDR1 as SSHAT and CDR2 as FNYEAQ (reference sequence).

This chain joins TRBV5-1 and TRBJ1-4; D is unclear. Germline V gives CDR1 SGHRS, CDR2 YFSETQ. V was shortened by 0 bases and J by 4 bases, with 7 bases between the two germline ends. The length of the CDR3 is 14 residues. The CDR3 protein is CASSLGEINEKLFF. The CDR3 DNA sequence: TGCGCCAGCAGCTTGGGAGAGATTAATGAAAAACTGTTTTTT.

The chain is built from TRBV20-1 and TRBJ1-1; D not certain. Per germline, CDR1 DFQATT and CDR2 SNEGSKA (reference sequence). The CDR3 runs to 14 residues. Trimming stripped 6 bases from V and 5 bases from J, with 19 bases between. The CDR3 sequence is CSASTPTFITEAFF. The CDR3 nucleotides read TGCAGTGCCTCAACCCCGACATTCATTACTGAAGCTTTCTTT.

This clonotype came up a few times. The chain carries TRBV5-1 and TRBJ2-2; D is unclear. The CDR3 spans 16 residues. V was cut by 1 base and J by 2 bases, with 12 bases left in between. Germline CDR1 is SGHRS and CDR2 is YFSETQ. Written as DNA, the CDR3 is TGCGCCAGCAGCTTGACCAGGACGGAAAACACCGGGGAGCTGTTTTTT. Translating it yields CASSLTRTENTGELFF.

This clonotype has only a few counts. V is TRBV27 and J is TRBJ2-7; perhaps TRBD2 as D (6 bases). Germline V gives CDR1 MNHEY, CDR2 SMNVEV (reference sequence). V lost 2 bases and J lost 4, with 15 bases in between. The length of the CDR3 is 15 residues. The CDR3 spells CASSLGRSSRYEQYF. Written as DNA, the CDR3 is TGTGCCAGCAGTTTAGGGAGGTCCTCTAGGTACGAGCAGTACTTC.

This clonotype was seen more than once but under ten times. The chain joins TRBV6-2 or TRBV6-3 to TRBJ2-7; D ambiguous. The CDR3 runs 14 residues. Germline V lookup: CDR1 MNHEY, CDR2 SVGEGT. Trimming took 5 bases from V and 3 from J, leaving 14 bases between them. CDR3 DNA: TGTGCCAGCAGTGCAACTACCCAACGCTACGAGCAGTACTTC. Translation: CASSATTQRYEQYF.

This clonotype was found a few times. The genes are TRBV7-2 and TRBJ2-1, with 12 nucleotides matching TRBD2. The CDR3 is made up of 17 amino acids. The V and J ends lost 6 bases and 5 bases, in that order; junction bases with no gene match: 11. CDR1 SGHTA and CDR2 FQGNSA come from the germline V gene. CDR3 sequence: CASSPPGLAGGNNEQFF. For the CDR3, the DNA is TGTGCCAGCAGTCCCCCGGGGCTAGCGGGGGGGAACAATGAGCAGTTCTTC. Based on the CDR3 plus reference TRBV7-2 and TRBJ2-1, the full variable domain is GAGVSQSPSNKVTEKGKDVELRCDPISGHTALYWYRQSLGQGLEFLIYFQGNSAPDKSGLPSDRFSAERTGGSVSTLTIQRTQQEDSAVYLCASSPPGLAGGNNEQFFGPGTRLTVL.

The chain uses TRBV11-2 and TRBJ2-3; 12 bases align to TRBD2. V lost 6 bases, J lost 4 bases, and 5 bases stayed unmatched. The germline gives CDR1 SGHAT, CDR2 FQNNGV. The CDR3 is 15 residues long. For the CDR3, the DNA is TGTGCCAGCAGTGCTAGCGGGGGGGCAGCAGATACGCAGTATTTT. The encoded protein is CASSASGGAADTQYF.

This chain links TRBV5-4 with TRBJ2-3; D perhaps matches TRBD2 (6 bases). CDR3 length: 16 amino acids. CDR1 SGHNT and CDR2 YYREEE come from the germline V gene (reference sequence). Trimming stripped 4 bases from V and 5 bases from J, with 20 bases between. CDR3 residues: CASSPGDPRPRDTQYF. The CDR3, as DNA: TGTGCCAGCAGCCCGGGGGACCCCCGACCTAGAGATACGCAGTATTTT.

In this sample, this clonotype turned up many times. The chain employs TRBV7-6 and TRBJ2-3; 10 bases are a match to TRBD2. CDR3 length: 17 amino acids. J gave up 5 bases and V 5 bases, and 13 bases lay outside the gene matches. The germline gives CDR1 SGHVS, CDR2 FNYEAQ. CDR3 sequence reads: CASSPRTSGVNRDTQYF. The CDR3 DNA reads as TGTGCCAGCAGCCCGAGGACTAGCGGTGTCAACAGAGATACGCAGTATTTT.

This chain links TRBV5-1 with TRBJ1-2; weak D call: TRBD1 (6 bases). The CDR3 length is 14 residues. Trimming removed 3 bases at V and 4 bases at J, with 13 bases between. CDR1 and CDR2 from the germline V gene are SGHRS and YFSETQ. CDR3 region: CASSSEGHPYGYTF. In nucleotides, the CDR3 is TGCGCCAGCAGCTCGGAGGGACATCCCTATGGCTACACCTTC.

The chain recombines TRBV7-9 with TRBJ2-5; either TRBD1 or TRBD2 may supply D (6 bases each). The CDR3 runs 17 residues. The germline V gene encodes CDR1 SEHNR and CDR2 FQNEAQ (reference sequence). Trimming removed 1 base from V and 2 bases from J, with 17 bases in between. The CDR3 is CASSLGDILAPQETQYF. The CDR3 DNA sequence: TGTGCCAGCAGCTTAGGGGACATCCTAGCGCCGCAAGAGACCCAGTACTTC. Combining the CDR3 with reference TRBV7-9 and TRBJ2-5 gives the whole variable domain DTGVSQNPRHKITKRGQNVTFRCDPISEHNRLYWYRQTLGQGPEFLTYFQNEAQLEKSRLLSDRFSAERPKGSFSTLEIQRTEQGDSAMYLCASSLGDILAPQETQYFGPGTRLLVL.

Note on this clonotype: A read error is possible here, since a much larger clone lies one base away. The chain is built from TRBV10-3 and TRBJ2-5; D is unresolved. The CDR3 consists of 14 residues. Germline CDR1 is ENHRY and CDR2 is SYGVKD. The CDR3 spells CAISESNGRETRYF. In nucleotides, the CDR3 is TGTGCCATCAGTGAGTCGAACGGCCGAGAGACCCGGTACTTC.